The clone carrying this T cell receptor (beta chain) was found a few times. Libraries were prepared by immunoSEQ multiplex PCR; TCRdb keeps only in-frame clonotypes and omits some of them. Altogether around 100,000 clones are present, about nine tenths being singletons, with the ten largest covering more than 1.5%. Germline lookup yields CDR1 LGHNA and CDR2 YSLEER. CDR3 size: 16 residues. Trimming removed 0 bases at V and 5 bases at J, with 16 bases between. This specimen belongs to a study of PD-L1 blockade in urothelial cancer. Documented time point: pretreatment peripheral blood. The chain recombines TRBV4-3 with TRBJ1-2; D gene ambiguous. The sequences come from PBMCs, collected around atezolizumab (anti-PD-L1) treatment. The clonotype originates from a man between 60 and 70 years old with urothelial cancer. CDR3 sequence (DNA): TGCGCCAGCAGCCAAGATCACGAACTACCCGGATATGGCTACACCTTC. It encodes CASSQDHELPGYGYTF.